This T cell receptor beta chain was captured in a study of CD8 T cells in ankylosing spondylitis (TCRdb year 2017). With respect to the entire study: The study profiled T cell receptor beta repertoires in healthy donors and ankylosing spondylitis patients to find disease-linked TCR variants. The full study cohort was made up of 25 ankylosing spondylitis patients and 108 healthy donors. Samples of peripheral blood were taken, and for ankylosing spondylitis patients, synovial fluid was collected as well.

Sequencing instrument: Illumina HiSeq 2500. Quantitative 5'-RACE with molecular barcodes was used to prepare TCR beta libraries. On the authors' methods: Disease-linked TCR variants were identified with a new computational method built on a probabilistic model of VDJ rearrangement. In TCRdb, the public reads were trimmed at Q25 with fastp and aligned with MiXCR, with productive beta chains retained. Each CDR3 protein gets just one entry, which takes the most common genes and DNA from the rows behind it. TCRdb, rather than the study authors, made the V and J calls. The sample has about 130,000 distinct CDR3 sequences on record, about a sixth of them singletons. The top ten clonotypes cover 33% of the sample. Overall study outcomes, separate from this receptor: Blood from ankylosing spondylitis patients appeared to be characterized by a TCR beta motif composed of about eight highly homologous amino acid variants. The disease-linked clones showed a CD8+ phenotype and occurred at relatively low frequencies in peripheral blood. Significant enrichment of the disease-linked clones was reported in matched synovial fluid samples from ankylosing spondylitis patients. Some motif variants had previously been reported in the synovial fluid and blood of reactive arthritis patients, which suggests shared mechanisms of disease initiation.

For CDR1 and CDR2, the germline V gene lists ENHRY and SYGVKD. V and J are truncated by 5 bases and 1 base respectively, leaving an intervening sequence of 13 bases. From the cysteine up to the phenylalanine, the CDR3 has a length of 15 residues. The only DNA kept is the CDR3, 45 bases in frame from the first base. This clonotype appeared a few times. The clone's antigen remains unknown. Base qualities were left out, and no much larger clone turns up one base away. Source material: blood, either unsorted or a sorted T cell fraction (not recorded which). The rearrangement combines TRBV10-3 with TRBJ2-3; the D gene lacks a confident call. This sequence originates from a male donor with ankylosing spondylitis. CDR3 reads: CAISRSRSGTDTQYF. The nucleotide sequence is TGTGCCATCAGTCGGAGTCGGAGTGGCACAGATACGCAGTATTTT.